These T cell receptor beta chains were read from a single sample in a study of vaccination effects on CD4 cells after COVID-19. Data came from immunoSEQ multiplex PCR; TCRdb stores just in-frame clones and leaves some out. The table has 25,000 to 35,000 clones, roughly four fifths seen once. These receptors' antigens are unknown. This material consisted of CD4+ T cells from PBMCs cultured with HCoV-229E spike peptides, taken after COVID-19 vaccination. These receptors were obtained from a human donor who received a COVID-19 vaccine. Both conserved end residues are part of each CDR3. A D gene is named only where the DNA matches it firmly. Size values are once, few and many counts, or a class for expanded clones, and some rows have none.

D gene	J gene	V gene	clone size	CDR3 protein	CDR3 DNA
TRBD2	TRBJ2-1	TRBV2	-	CASSVEAGPGNEQFF	TGTGCCAGCAGTGTCGAAGCGGGACCGGGTAATGAGCAGTTCTTC
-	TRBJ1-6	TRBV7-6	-	CASSPQGNSPLHF	TGTGCCAGCAGCCCACAAGGGAATTCACCCCTCCACTTT
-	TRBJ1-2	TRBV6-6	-	CASSYEGGYTF	TGTGCCAGCAGTTACGAGGGTGGCTACACCTTC
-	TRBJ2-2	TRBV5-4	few	CASSLRQNTGELFF	TGTGCCAGCAGCTTGCGCCAGAACACCGGGGAGCTGTTTTTT
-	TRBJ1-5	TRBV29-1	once	CSVGDRNQPQHF	TGCAGCGTTGGGGATCGCAATCAGCCCCAGCATTTT
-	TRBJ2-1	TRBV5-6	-	CASSLNNEQFF	TGTGCCAGCAGCTTAAACAATGAGCAGTTCTTC
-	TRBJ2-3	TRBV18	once	CASKGGITDTQYF	TGTGCCAGCAAAGGGGGGATCACAGATACGCAGTATTTT
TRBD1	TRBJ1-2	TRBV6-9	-	CASRPHRGHFVGYTF	TGTGCCAGCAGACCACACAGGGGGCATTTTGTTGGCTACACCTTC
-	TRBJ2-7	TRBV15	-	CATSTRLGYEQYF	TGTGCCACCAGCACCCGACTGGGCTACGAGCAGTACTTC
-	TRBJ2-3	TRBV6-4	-	CASSDSNPPDTQYF	TGTGCCAGCAGTGACTCGAATCCCCCAGATACGCAGTATTTT
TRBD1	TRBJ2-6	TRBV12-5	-	CASGSGTGHSGANVLTF	TGTGCTAGTGGTTCCGGGACAGGACACTCTGGGGCCAACGTCCTGACTTTC
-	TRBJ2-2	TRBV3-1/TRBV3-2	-	CASSQVPGTTGELFF	TGTGCCAGCAGCCAAGTGCCAGGGACAACCGGGGAGCTGTTTTTT
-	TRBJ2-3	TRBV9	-	CASSTRAGTDTQYF	TGTGCCAGCAGCACCCGGGCGGGAACAGATACGCAGTATTTT
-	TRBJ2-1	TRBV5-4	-	CASSLGQGYEQFF	TGTGCCAGCAGCTTGGGGCAGGGTTATGAGCAGTTCTTC
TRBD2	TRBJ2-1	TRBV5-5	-	CASSFSGGVENEQFF	TGTGCCAGCAGCTTCAGCGGGGGGGTGGAAAATGAGCAGTTCTTC
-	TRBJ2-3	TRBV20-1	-	CSAITDTQYF	TGCAGTGCTATTACAGATACGCAGTATTTT
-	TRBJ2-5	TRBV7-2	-	CASSSTRIGGTQYF	TGTGCCAGCAGCTCAACGCGGATTGGCGGGACCCAGTACTTC
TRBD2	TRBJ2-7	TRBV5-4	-	CASSSPGLAYEQYF	TGTGCCAGCAGCTCGCCGGGACTAGCGTACGAGCAGTACTTC
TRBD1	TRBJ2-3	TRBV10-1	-	CASSKDRGRVTDTQYF	TGCGCCAGCAGCAAAGACAGGGGGCGGGTCACAGATACGCAGTATTTT
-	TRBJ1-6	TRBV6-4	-	CASSDEGGYSPLHF	TGTGCCAGCAGTGACGAGGGCGGCTATTCACCCCTCCACTTT
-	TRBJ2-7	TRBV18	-	CASSPNRGDYEQYF	TGTGCCAGCTCACCAAATAGGGGTGACTACGAGCAGTACTTC
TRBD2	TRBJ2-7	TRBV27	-	CASSLWGSGSVSYEQYF	TGTGCCAGCAGTTTATGGGGTAGCGGGAGTGTTTCCTACGAGCAGTACTTC
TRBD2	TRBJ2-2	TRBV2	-	CASNGRATTGELFF	TGTGCCAGCAACGGGAGGGCCACCACCGGGGAGCTGTTTTTT
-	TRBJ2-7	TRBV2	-	CASSDVGTYEQYF	TGTGCCAGCAGTGATGTGGGGACCTACGAGCAGTACTTC
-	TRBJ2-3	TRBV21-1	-	CASSKPSLAGGMRTDTQYF	TGTGCCAGCAGCAAACCGTCTTTAGCGGGGGGAATGCGCACAGATACGCAGTATTTT
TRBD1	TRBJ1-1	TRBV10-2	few	CASSEFLGTGNTEAFF	TGCGCCAGCAGTGAGTTTCTCGGGACAGGGAACACTGAAGCTTTCTTT
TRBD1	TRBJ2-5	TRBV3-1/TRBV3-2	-	CASSRTQGVQYF	TGTGCCAGCAGCCGGACCCAGGGGGTCCAGTACTTC
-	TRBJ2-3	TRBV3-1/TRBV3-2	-	CASSQNPRSTDTQYF	TGTGCCAGCAGCCAAAATCCACGTAGCACAGATACGCAGTATTTT
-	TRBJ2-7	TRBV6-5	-	CASSSNRHPYEQYF	TGTGCCAGCAGTTCCAACAGGCATCCCTACGAGCAGTACTTC
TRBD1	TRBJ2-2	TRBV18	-	CASSPSGQVTGELFF	TGTGCCAGCTCACCGTCGGGACAGGTCACCGGGGAGCTGTTTTTT
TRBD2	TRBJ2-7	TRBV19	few	CASSTPTSGSSYEQYF	TGTGCCAGTAGTACGCCGACTAGCGGGAGCTCCTACGAGCAGTACTTC
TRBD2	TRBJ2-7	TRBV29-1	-	CSVKGLAANEQYF	TGCAGCGTTAAGGGACTAGCGGCTAACGAGCAGTACTTC
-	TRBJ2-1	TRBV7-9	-	CASSLTAGSYNEQFF	TGTGCCAGCAGCTTAACCGCAGGCTCCTACAATGAGCAGTTCTTC